The 21 T cell receptor beta chains given below trace back to one sample, sequenced in a study of CD8 T cells in ankylosing spondylitis (dated by TCRdb to the late 2010s). Overall results and qualifications from the work: A TCR beta motif made up of under ten highly homologous amino acid variants appeared to be characteristic of blood from ankylosing spondylitis patients.

These receptors lack a known antigen. Library preparation employed 5' RACE. Sequencer: Illumina HiSeq 2500. TCRdb took the public reads, trimmed them with fastp at Q25, ran MiXCR for clone calling and kept in-frame beta chains. Records with the same CDR3 protein are collapsed into one entry carrying the most frequent genes and DNA. The sample table lists 200,000 to 250,000 distinct CDR3 sequences, about 7.3% of them with a count of one. The ten largest account for 14% of the sample. Sequences were obtained from blood, either unsorted or a sorted T cell fraction (not recorded which). The receptors were sampled from a male donor with ankylosing spondylitis.

There are a few counts of this clonotype. The chain links TRBV28 to TRBJ2-7; 7 nucleotides line up with TRBD1. The length of the CDR3 is 16 residues. The ends lost 10 bases at V and 0 bases at J; junction bases unmatched: 15. Germline-derived CDR1 and CDR2 are MDHEN and SYDVKM. The CDR3 DNA reads TGTGCCACCACCCCCTGGGGGACAGAGAGCTCCTACGAGCAGTACTTC. Translation: CATTPWGTESSYEQYF.

This clonotype has only a few counts. The V and J genes are TRBV20-1 and TRBJ1-2; 11 nucleotides agree with TRBD1. The CDR3 length is 15 residues. From germline, CDR1 is DFQATT and CDR2 SNEGSKA (reference sequence). Trimming removed 3 bases from V and 12 bases from J; junction bases left unmatched: 15. CDR3 sequence reads: CSARDYWTGGAKHTF. The CDR3, as DNA: TGCAGTGCTAGGGACTACTGGACAGGGGGCGCAAAGCACACCTTC.

This clonotype has ten or more counts. V is TRBV9 and J is TRBJ2-1; 11 bases align to TRBD1. Germline V gives CDR1 SGDLS, CDR2 YYNGEE. The CDR3 has 17 residues. V dropped 5 bases and J dropped 6; count of bases not matched to a gene: 13. The CDR3 loop is CASSKYRTGGVSNEQFF. CDR3 DNA: TGTGCCAGCAGTAAGTATAGGACAGGGGGCGTCTCCAATGAGCAGTTCTTC.

This clonotype showed up just a few times. The V and J genes are TRBV6-2 or TRBV6-3 and TRBJ2-7; unclear D gene. The V end lost 8 bases, the J end lost 7 bases, and 15 bases lay between the germline ends. Per germline, CDR1 MNHEY and CDR2 SVGEGT. The CDR3 consists of 12 residues. CDR3 amino acids: CASGFSPLEQYF. The CDR3 nucleotides are TGTGCCAGCGGGTTTTCGCCTCTGGAGCAGTACTTC.

This clonotype was detected only a few times. This sequence joins TRBV2 and TRBJ2-5; 7 bases line up with TRBD2. Trimming took 7 bases from V and 2 from J; bases not matched to a gene: 10. CDR1 and CDR2 (germline): SNHLY, FYNNEI. CDR3 length: 15 residues. The CDR3 bases are TGTGCCAGCACCGGGCCGGGGGGATGGCAAGAGACCCAGTACTTC. Its translation is CASTGPGGWQETQYF.

This clonotype was recorded at least ten times. The chain joins TRBV12-3 or TRBV12-4 to TRBJ2-7; tentative D call: TRBD2 (5 bases). The ends were cut back, 6 bases at V and 0 bases at J, with 9 bases in the middle. This CDR3 region has 13 residues. The CDR3 spells CASSRRSSYEQYF. The CDR3 DNA reads TGTGCCAGCAGCCGGAGGAGCTCCTACGAGCAGTACTTC.

This clonotype occurred many times. V gene TRBV9 combines with J gene TRBJ1-2; 8 bases agree with TRBD1. V trimming: 6 bases; J trimming: 7 bases; junction bases outside the gene matches: 14. Germline V gene data show CDR1 as SGDLS and CDR2 as YYNGEE. The CDR3 consists of 15 residues. This CDR3 is CASTILRQGQGGYTF. Here the CDR3 DNA reads TGTGCCAGCACCATCCTTCGACAGGGGCAAGGTGGCTACACCTTC.

Concerning this clonotype itself: A junction boundary mismatches the germline segment, possibly from a read error. V gene TRBV7-7 combines with J gene TRBJ2-3, with TRBD2 matching over 12 bases. Germline CDR1 reads SSHAT; CDR2 reads FNYEAQ (reference sequence). This CDR3 comprises 16 residues. CDR3 in amino acids: CASSATSGRSTDTQYF. CDR3 nucleotide sequence: TGTGCTAGCAGCGCGACTAGCGGGAGAAGCACAGATACGCAGTATTTT.

In this sample, this clonotype turned up a few times. V and J are TRBV2 and TRBJ2-3, with 9 bases aligning to TRBD2. The CDR3 extends over 16 amino acids. Per the germline V gene, CDR1 is SNHLY and CDR2 is FYNNEI. With V trimmed by 3 bases and J by 5 bases, 9 bases remained unmatched. The DNA for the CDR3 is TGTGCCAGCAGTGATGGGCGGGAGGGCCCTTTAGATACGCAGTATTTT. It translates to CASSDGREGPLDTQYF.

The sample holds a few counts of this clonotype. V is TRBV9 and J is TRBJ1-3; D is undetermined. This CDR3 spans 15 amino acids. Germline CDR1 reads SGDLS; CDR2 reads YYNGEE. V shed 2 bases and J shed 0 bases, with 9 bases lying between them. This CDR3 reads CASSVTETSGNTIYF. The CDR3 DNA is TGTGCCAGCAGCGTGACGGAGACCTCTGGAAACACCATATATTTT. The variable domain in full, with the rest retrieved from reference TRBV9 and TRBJ1-3, is DSGVTQTPKHLITATGQRVTLRCSPRSGDLSVYWYQQSLDQGLQFLIQYYNGEERAKGNILERFSAQQFPDLHSELNLSSLELGDSALYFCASSVTETSGNTIYFGEGSWLTVV.

This clonotype was observed at least ten times. The chain couples TRBV9 to TRBJ2-3; 8 positions agree with TRBD2. CDR1 SGDLS and CDR2 YYNGEE come from the germline V gene. The length of the CDR3 is 16 residues. Trimming at V came to 4 bases and at J to 2 bases, leaving 9 bases not matched to a gene. CDR3: CASSPHGGGLTDTQYF. CDR3 bases: TGTGCCAGCAGCCCACACGGCGGGGGGCTCACAGATACGCAGTATTTT.

The V call is TRBV29-1, the J call TRBJ1-2; D is undetermined. V lost 4 bases, J lost 8 bases, and 14 bases lay in between. This CDR3 region has 12 residues. Germline CDR1 is SQVTM and CDR2 is ANQGSEA. In DNA, the CDR3 is TGCAGCGTTGTAAGCTGGGTAGCGGGCTACACCTTC. Protein sequence: CSVVSWVAGYTF.

This clonotype was counted between two and nine times. CDR3 coding DNA: TGCAGTGCTCGGGGGAGGCGGGACTATGGCTACACCTTC. It encodes CSARGRRDYGYTF. The chain is built from TRBV20-1 and TRBJ1-2; possibly TRBD1 for D (5 bases). The germline V gene encodes CDR1 DFQATT and CDR2 SNEGSKA (reference sequence). V lost 5 bases and J 3 bases, leaving 13 bases between the germline ends. The CDR3 extends over 13 amino acids.

A remark on this clonotype: A much larger clone is a single base away; this may be a read error. This chain uses TRBV29-1 with TRBJ2-2; TRBD2 is a possible D gene (6 bases). V shed 3 bases and J shed 6 bases, with 17 bases lying between them. There are 15 residues in the CDR3. Germline CDR1 is SQVTM and CDR2 is ANQGSEA. The CDR3 region has the DNA TGCAGCGTTGACGAAGGCGGGGTCGGGGCCGGGGAGCTGTTTTTT. Protein sequence: CSVDEGGVGAGELFF.

This clonotype was seen ten or more times. The chain joins TRBV7-9 to TRBJ1-1; D remains ambiguous. CDR1 is SEHNR and CDR2 is FQNEAQ in the germline V gene (reference sequence). The V and J ends lost 3 bases and 7 bases respectively, with 12 bases between them. This CDR3 has 13 amino acids. CDR3 coding DNA: TGTGCCAGCAGCTTCCTAGGACCAGATGAAGCTTTCTTT. Protein: CASSFLGPDEAFF.

There are many counts of this clonotype. The chain recombines TRBV7-9 with TRBJ2-7; D possibly corresponds to TRBD1 (5 bases). CDR1 and CDR2 (germline): SEHNR, FQNEAQ (reference sequence). The V end was cut by 3 bases, the J end by 3 bases, with 15 bases between. The CDR3 has 15 residues. Here the CDR3 DNA reads TGTGCCAGCAGCTTGGACAACACGAATAACTACGAGCAGTACTTC. Encoded protein: CASSLDNTNNYEQYF. The full variable domain, its missing parts supplied by reference TRBV7-9 and TRBJ2-7, is DTGVSQNPRHKITKRGQNVTFRCDPISEHNRLYWYRQTLGQGPEFLTYFQNEAQLEKSRLLSDRFSAERPKGSFSTLEIQRTEQGDSAMYLCASSLDNTNNYEQYFGPGTRLTVT.

This rearrangement joins TRBV5-7 to TRBJ2-7; a possible D gene is TRBD1 (6 bases). TRBV5-7 is known as an ORF, though its function is uncertain. V dropped 9 bases and J dropped 0 bases, with 16 bases sitting between them. This CDR3 has 14 amino acids. The CDR3 DNA follows: TGTGCCATGGGCGACAGGCTCTTCTCCTACGAGCAGTACTTC. It translates to CAMGDRLFSYEQYF.

The table lists this clonotype with many counts. The chain carries TRBV5-1 and TRBJ1-2; tentatively, D is TRBD1 (5 bases). Between the trimmed V and J ends, which lost 2 bases and 4 bases, there was a span of 12 bases. Germline V CDR1 and CDR2: SGHRS, YFSETQ. The CDR3 sequence is 14 residues long. CDR3 protein: CASSFGGTAYGYTF. DNA of the CDR3: TGCGCCAGCAGCTTTGGAGGGACCGCCTATGGCTACACCTTC. Based on the CDR3 plus reference TRBV5-1 and TRBJ1-2, the full variable domain is KAGVTQTPRYLIKTRGQQVTLSCSPISGHRSVSWYQQTPGQGLQFLFEYFSETQRNKGNFPGRFSGRQFSNSRSEMNVSTLELGDSALYLCASSFGGTAYGYTFGSGTRLTVV.

This sequence joins TRBV11-1 and TRBJ2-7; TRBD2 is a possible D gene (6 bases). The CDR3 is 14 residues long. The V and J ends lost 5 bases and 3 bases respectively, with 14 bases between them. Germline CDR1 SGHAT, CDR2 FQDESV (reference sequence). The CDR3 nucleotides are TGTGCCAGCAGCCCAGGACTACTCCTCTACGAGCAGTACTTC. Translating gives CASSPGLLLYEQYF.

Many counts were recorded for this clonotype. The DNA for the CDR3 is TGTGCCAGCAGCTTAGATCCCGGGACAGGAATCTACGAGCAGTACTTC. This codes for CASSLDPGTGIYEQYF. The chain combines TRBV7-2 with TRBJ2-7, with TRBD1 identical over 8 bases. CDR1 and CDR2 from the germline V gene are SGHTA and FQGNSA. The CDR3 length is 16 residues. The V and J ends lost 1 base and 3 bases, in that order; junction bases with no gene match: 8. Looking up the rest from reference TRBV7-2 and TRBJ2-7 gives the full variable domain: GAGVSQSPSNKVTEKGKDVELRCDPISGHTALYWYRQSLGQGLEFLIYFQGNSAPDKSGLPSDRFSAERTGGSVSTLTIQRTQQEDSAVYLCASSLDPGTGIYEQYFGPGTRLTVT.

This clonotype was detected many times. The rearrangement links TRBV7-2 to TRBJ2-1; 9 nucleotides match TRBD2. Germline V CDR1 and CDR2: SGHTA, FQGNSA. CDR3 length: 21 amino acids. The trim removed 3 bases at V and 9 bases at J, leaving 27 bases unmatched. For the CDR3, the DNA is TGTGCCAGCAGCTTCCGAAGCCCGGCCCTAGCGGGGTCGAACCGCGGGGTTGAGCAGTTCTTC. Protein sequence: CASSFRSPALAGSNRGVEQFF.